The clone carrying this TCR beta chain was observed a handful of times. Its antigen is undetermined. Treatment meaning: roughly 19 received Ad26.COV2.S at low or high dose, single or two shots; a few received placebo; per-sample allocation not given. Samples came from day 63 after the first vaccine or placebo injection. Built on an Ad26 vector, the vaccine expressed Wuhan-strain SARS-CoV-2 spike. Data came from immunoSEQ multiplex PCR; TCRdb stores just in-frame clones and leaves some out. The sample records a few hundred thousand clones, roughly 90% being singletons. V was shortened by 7 bases and J by 7 bases, with 13 bases between the two germline ends. There are 12 residues in the CDR3. Germline V gene sequence: CDR1 MNHEY, CDR2 SVGAGI. This record belongs to a study of Ad26.COV2.S vaccination and SARS-CoV-2 variants. About the research overall: Intramuscularly, Ad26.COV2.S was given either once or twice, 56 days apart. General study results and limits: Whether participants received vaccine or placebo, their non-spike TCR breadth was similar.

The sequence came from a person aged 18-60 years who received the Ad26.COV2.S COVID-19 vaccine or a placebo. The rearrangement links TRBV6-5 to TRBJ1-2, with D maybe TRBD1 (6 bases). The sample here was peripheral blood, taken in a trial of Ad26.COV2.S vaccine versus placebo. The DNA of the CDR3 is TGTGCCAGCACGTCAGGGGCGGGTGGCTACACCTTC. This sequence encodes CASTSGAGGYTF.